This entry lists 11 T cell receptor beta chains sequenced from one sample in a study of prognosis after radiotherapy for stage I lung cancer. Amplification of the TCR beta CDR3 (from genomic DNA) was done by two-round multiplex PCR. First-round PCR, the initial amplification, used primers specific to each TRBV and TRBJ gene. One entry per CDR3 protein results from TCRdb running MiXCR on the multiplex PCR reads. This sample has fewer than 50,000 distinct CDR3 sequences, with approximately 25% found just once. The specimen was PBMCs, collected before or after stereotactic body radiation therapy (not recorded which). These receptors were obtained from a donor over 45 with non-small cell lung cancer.

This clonotype showed up many times. The V gene is TRBV27, the J gene TRBJ2-1; D remains ambiguous. Germline CDR1 is MNHEY and CDR2 is SMNVEV (reference sequence). Trimming left V 3 bases short and J 0 bases short, with 27 bases between. The CDR3 totals 21 residues. The CDR3 coding sequence is TGTGCCAGCAGTTTCTTGTCTCGCGCGACCAGCACGGGCCCCTCCTACAATGAGCAGTTCTTC. Residues: CASSFLSRATSTGPSYNEQFF.

This clonotype was counted at least ten times. A clone one base away is much larger, so this may be a read error. The chain has TRBV2 and TRBJ2-3; perhaps TRBD2 as D (5 bases). Trimming pared 8 bases from V and 3 bases from J, leaving 21 bases between. Per germline, CDR1 SNHLY and CDR2 FYNNEI. This CDR3 comprises 16 residues. The CDR3, as DNA: TGTGCCAGCCCACCACTACTAGGAACGGGGACAGATACGCAGTATTTT. This translates into CASPPLLGTGTDTQYF.

About this clonotype: This clone may be a read error of a much larger clone one base away. V is TRBV20-1 and J is TRBJ1-1; no firm D call. Trimming removed 0 bases at V and 7 bases at J, with 15 bases between. Germline V CDR1 and CDR2: DFQATT, SNEGSKA (reference sequence). The CDR3 length is 14 residues. CDR3 protein: CSARDFKGSGEAFF. The DNA for the CDR3 is TGCAGTGCTAGAGATTTTAAAGGGTCCGGTGAAGCTTTCTTT.

This clonotype was detected ten times or more. The V call is TRBV19, the J call TRBJ2-6; tentatively, D is TRBD2 (6 bases). The CDR3 contains 18 residues. V was clipped by 4 bases and J by 0 bases, with 16 bases between them. Germline assignment: CDR1 LNHDA and CDR2 SQIVND (reference sequence). The CDR3 DNA follows: TGTGCCAGTAGTAATTTGGCGGGACGGAGCTCTGGGGCCAACGTCCTGACTTTC. It is translated as CASSNLAGRSSGANVLTF.

Details on this clonotype: This likely reflects a read error, since a far larger clone is one base away. This CDR3 fails to terminate in the conserved phenylalanine or tryptophan, so it likely reflects a read error. The chain joins TRBV7-3 to TRBJ1-3; 9 bases agree with TRBD1. The germline V gene encodes CDR1 SGHTA and CDR2 FQGTGA. This CDR3 region has 15 residues. V was pared by 6 bases and J by 7 bases, with 10 bases of the junction left unmatched. CDR3: CASSEVGTGSNTIYS. The CDR3 DNA is TGTGCCAGCAGTGAAGTAGGGACAGGGAGTAACACCATATATTCT.

This clonotype has at least ten counts. The V gene is TRBV11-2, the J gene TRBJ1-1; a possible D gene is TRBD1 (6 bases). The CDR3 has 15 residues. V lost 4 bases, J lost 3 bases, and 15 bases lay in between. Germline CDR1 and CDR2: SGHAT and FQNNGV. This chain's CDR3 is CASSSRTASHTEAFF. In DNA form, the CDR3 reads TGTGCCAGCAGCTCGCGGACAGCCTCCCACACTGAAGCTTTCTTT.

This clonotype was observed at least ten times. The J gene is TRBJ2-3, the V gene TRBV27, with D hard to call. Per germline, CDR1 MNHEY and CDR2 SMNVEV (reference sequence). This CDR3 is built from 15 residues. Trimming left V 5 bases short and J 4 bases short, with 16 bases between. The CDR3 protein is CASSQPGSFPDTQYF. The CDR3 nucleotides are TGTGCCAGCAGTCAACCGGGTTCCTTTCCAGATACGCAGTATTTT.

This clonotype was found many times. CDR3 DNA: TGTGCCAGCAGTCAGGGGGCCTTTGGTAACACTGAAGCTTTCTTT. Its protein is CASSQGAFGNTEAFF. This chain uses TRBV27 with TRBJ1-1, with 8 bases matching TRBD1. Germline assignment: CDR1 MNHEY and CDR2 SMNVEV (reference sequence). V lost 5 bases, J lost 2 bases, and 7 bases stayed unmatched. The CDR3 consists of 15 residues.

This clonotype was seen many times. The chain recombines TRBV12-3 or TRBV12-4 with TRBJ1-5, with D hard to call. The CDR3 loop spans 13 amino acids. V lost 6 bases and J lost 1, with 7 bases in between. The CDR3 loop reads CASSLVSNQPQHF. As DNA, the CDR3 is TGTGCCAGCAGCCTAGTAAGCAATCAGCCCCAGCATTTT.

Many counts were recorded for this clonotype. The chain joins TRBV7-9 to TRBJ1-2; no reliable D call. Germline V gene lookup returns CDR1 SEHNR and CDR2 FQNEAQ (reference sequence). V lost 5 bases, J lost 6 bases, and 13 bases lay in between. CDR3 length: 13 residues. The CDR3 sequence is CASSQHSRDGYTF. In DNA, the CDR3 is TGTGCCAGCAGCCAGCACAGCCGGGATGGCTACACCTTC.

Ten or more counts support this clonotype. V usage is TRBV28 and J usage is TRBJ1-3; no definite D call. CDR3 size: 16 residues. V was trimmed by 7 bases and J by 4 bases, leaving 20 bases between them. Germline assignment: CDR1 MDHEN and CDR2 SYDVKM. The CDR3 sequence is CASNPDGRLGGNTIYF. The CDR3 coding sequence is TGTGCCAGCAACCCTGACGGACGGTTGGGGGGAAACACCATATATTTT.